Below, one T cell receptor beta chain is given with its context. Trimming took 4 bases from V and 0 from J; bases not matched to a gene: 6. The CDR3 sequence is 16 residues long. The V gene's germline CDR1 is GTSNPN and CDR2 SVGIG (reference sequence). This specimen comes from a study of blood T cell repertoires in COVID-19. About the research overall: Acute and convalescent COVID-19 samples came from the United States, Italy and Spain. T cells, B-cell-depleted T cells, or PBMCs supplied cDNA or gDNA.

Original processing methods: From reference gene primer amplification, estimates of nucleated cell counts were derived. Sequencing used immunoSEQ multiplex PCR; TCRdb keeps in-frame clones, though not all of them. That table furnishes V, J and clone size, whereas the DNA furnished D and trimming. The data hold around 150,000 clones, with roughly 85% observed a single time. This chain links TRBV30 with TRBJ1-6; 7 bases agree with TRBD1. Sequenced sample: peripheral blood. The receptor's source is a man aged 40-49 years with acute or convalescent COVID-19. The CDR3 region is CAWKGGGSSYNSPLHF. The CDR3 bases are TGTGCCTGGAAAGGAGGGGGCAGCTCCTATAATTCACCCCTCCACTTT.